This TCR beta chain was sequenced for a study of identical twins. From the 5' RACE reads, TCRdb called clonotypes with MiXCR, one entry per CDR3 protein. Here the sample spans over 200,000 distinct CDR3 sequences, approximately 7.1% being singletons. In its sample, this clonotype was seen many times. Germline V gives CDR1 SEHNR, CDR2 FQNEAQ (reference sequence). The CDR3 consists of 15 residues. V trimming: 5 bases; J trimming: 0 bases; junction bases outside the gene matches: 5. In addition, the sample was reused for a study of T cells expressing NK-cell markers. From that study: Eight donors were sequenced, of whom seven were HCMV-seropositive, while the remaining one was HCMV-seronegative.

Material for sequencing was CD8+ T cells sorted from blood. This rearrangement joins TRBV7-9 to TRBJ2-3, with TRBD1 matching 7 bases. The TCR comes from a woman aged 18-29 years in good health. CDR3 in amino acids: CASSPTGASTDTQYF. CDR3 nucleotides: TGTGCCAGCAGCCCCACAGGGGCGAGCACAGATACGCAGTATTTT.